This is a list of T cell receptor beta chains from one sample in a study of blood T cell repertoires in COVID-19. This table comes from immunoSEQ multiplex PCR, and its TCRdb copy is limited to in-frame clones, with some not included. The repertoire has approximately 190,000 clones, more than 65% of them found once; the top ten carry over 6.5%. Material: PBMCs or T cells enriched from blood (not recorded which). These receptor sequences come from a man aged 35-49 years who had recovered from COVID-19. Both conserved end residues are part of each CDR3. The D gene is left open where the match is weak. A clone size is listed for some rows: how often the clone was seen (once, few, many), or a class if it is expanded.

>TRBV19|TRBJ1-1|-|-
TGTGCCAGTAATTTTTTACAGGGGAACACTGAAGCTTTCTTT
CASNFLQGNTEAFF
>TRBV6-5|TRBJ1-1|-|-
TGTGCCAGCAGTTACGCCGCCCCCCCGGGGGACACTGAAGCTTTCTTT
CASSYAAPPGDTEAFF
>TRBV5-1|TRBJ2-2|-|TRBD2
TGCGCCAGCAGCTCGGGGGGGCTTAACACCGGGGAGCTGTTTTTT
CASSSGGLNTGELFF
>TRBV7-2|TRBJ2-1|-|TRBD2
TGTGCCAGCAGCTTAGATCGGGGGGGCCACAATGAGCAGTTCTTC
CASSLDRGGHNEQFF
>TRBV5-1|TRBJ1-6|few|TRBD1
TGCGCCAGCAGCTTCCTTCCGGACAGGGGGAGAAAGAATTCACCCCTCCACTTT
CASSFLPDRGRKNSPLHF
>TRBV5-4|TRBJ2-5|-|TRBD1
TGTGCCAGCAGCTTCATACAGGGGGCCGGGGAGACCCAGTACTTC
CASSFIQGAGETQYF
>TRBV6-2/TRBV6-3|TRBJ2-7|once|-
TGTGCCAGCAGCTCAGGTTCTCGGCAGTACTTC
CASSSGSRQYF
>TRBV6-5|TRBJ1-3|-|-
TGTGCCAGCAGTCTGGAGCCGTCTGGAAACACCATATATTTT
CASSLEPSGNTIYF
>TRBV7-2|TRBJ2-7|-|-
TGTGCCAGCAGCCCCGGGGGTTTCCCCACCTACGAGCAGTACTTC
CASSPGGFPTYEQYF
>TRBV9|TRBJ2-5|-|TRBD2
TGTGCCAGCAGCGTAGCTCTGGGTGGGCTAGCGGGGGCCCAAGAGACCCAGTACTTC
CASSVALGGLAGAQETQYF
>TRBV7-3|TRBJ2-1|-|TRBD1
TGTGCCAGCAGCGCTCACCCGGGACAGGGTTCCCGCTTGGACAATGAGCAGTTCTTC
CASSAHPGQGSRLDNEQFF
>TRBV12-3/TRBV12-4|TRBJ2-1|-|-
TGTGCCAGCAGAACCCGCGGGACTCAGGTCTTC
CASRTRGTQVF
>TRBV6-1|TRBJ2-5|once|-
TGTGCCAGCAGTGAAGGGTTCGGAAATCCCGGGGAGACCCAGTACTTC
CASSEGFGNPGETQYF
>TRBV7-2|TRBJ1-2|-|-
TGTGCCAGCAGCCCGATGGCAGGACAGAACTATGGCTACACCTTC
CASSPMAGQNYGYTF
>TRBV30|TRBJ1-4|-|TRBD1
TGTGCCTGGAGTAACACAGGGGCAACTAATGAAAAACTGTTTTTT
CAWSNTGATNEKLFF
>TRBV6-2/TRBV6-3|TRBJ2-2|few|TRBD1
TGTGCCAGCAACCCGACAGGGGTCCGGACCGGGGAGCTGTTTTTT
CASNPTGVRTGELFF
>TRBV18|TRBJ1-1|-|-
TGTGCCAGCTCACCATATGTTCAGGGGTCTGAAGCTTTCTTT
CASSPYVQGSEAFF
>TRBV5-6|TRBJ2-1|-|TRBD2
TGTGCCAGCAGGGAGAGAGCGGGGGTCTACCACAATGAGCAGTTCTTC
CASRERAGVYHNEQFF
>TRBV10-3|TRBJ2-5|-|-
TGTGCCATCAGTGGCGGGGTTAGGGGCAGGGAGACCCAGTACTTC
CAISGGVRGRETQYF
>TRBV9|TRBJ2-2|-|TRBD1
TGTGCCAGCGGACGACAGGGTACCGGGGAGCTGTTTTTT
CASGRQGTGELFF
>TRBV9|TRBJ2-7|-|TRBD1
TGTGCCAGCAGCGGCCGGGACAGTCGGCAGTACTTC
CASSGRDSRQYF
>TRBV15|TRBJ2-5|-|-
TGTGCCACCAGCAGAGATCGAGAGACCCAGTACTTC
CATSRDRETQYF
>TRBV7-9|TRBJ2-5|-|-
TGTGCCAGCAGCTCAGCGACAGTCCAAGAGACCCAGTACTTC
CASSSATVQETQYF
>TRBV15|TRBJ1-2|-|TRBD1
TGTGCCACCAGCAGTAGAGACAGGGTGGGTGGCTACACCTTC
CATSSRDRVGGYTF
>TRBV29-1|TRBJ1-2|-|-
TGCAGCGCACTCGACCTGGGGGGATCCTATGGCTACACCTTC
CSALDLGGSYGYTF
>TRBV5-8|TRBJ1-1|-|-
TGTGCCAGCAGCGCTGCTACCGAAGCTTTCTTT
CASSAATEAFF
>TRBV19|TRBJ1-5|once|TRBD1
TGTGCCAGTAGTTCTCGCGTAGGGACAGGGGTTGACAATCAGCCCCAGCATTTT
CASSSRVGTGVDNQPQHF
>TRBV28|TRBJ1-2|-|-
TGTGCCAGCAGTTTAAACCCAGGACTTGGCTACACCTTC
CASSLNPGLGYTF
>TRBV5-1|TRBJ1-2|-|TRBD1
TGCGCCAGCAGTCTGGGACAGAACTATGGCTACACCTTC
CASSLGQNYGYTF
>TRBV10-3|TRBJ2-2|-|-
TGTGCCATCCGGGTCGACGTGACAGGCAGGAACACCGGGGAGCTGTTTTTT
CAIRVDVTGRNTGELFF
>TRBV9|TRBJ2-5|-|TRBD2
TGTGCCAGCAGCGTTGGGGGGGTACAAGAGACCCAGTACTTC
CASSVGGVQETQYF
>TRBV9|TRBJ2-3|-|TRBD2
TGTGCCAGCAGCGCCGCGGGGGGGCAGGGAGATACGCAGTATTTT
CASSAAGGQGDTQYF
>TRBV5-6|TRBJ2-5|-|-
TGTGCCAGCAGCTTTGGTTTGGGAGACCAAGAGACCCAGTACTTC
CASSFGLGDQETQYF
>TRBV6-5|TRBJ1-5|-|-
TGTGCCAGCAGTTACCAAGGGGGGGCAGGCAATCAGCCCCAGCATTTT
CASSYQGGAGNQPQHF
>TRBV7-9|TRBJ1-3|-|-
TGTGCCAGCAGCTTAGAGGGACTGAACTCTGGAAACACCATATATTTT
CASSLEGLNSGNTIYF
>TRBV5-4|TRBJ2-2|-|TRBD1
TGTGCCAGCAGTTTCGGGACAGGGGCCACCGGGGAGCTGTTTTTT
CASSFGTGATGELFF
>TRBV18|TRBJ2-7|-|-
TGTGCCAGCTCCCATCCGAGAAGCGAGCAGTACTTC
CASSHPRSEQYF
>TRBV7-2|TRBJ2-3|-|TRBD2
TGTGCCAGCAGCTTAACTGGACTAGCGCGTGAAGATACGCAGTATTTT
CASSLTGLAREDTQYF
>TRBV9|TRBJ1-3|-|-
TGTGCCAGCAGCGTAGAGGCTCCCAGGAGGTCCGGAAACACCATATATTTT
CASSVEAPRRSGNTIYF
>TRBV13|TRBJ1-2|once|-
TGTGCCAGCAGCCCCGACATGATAAACTATGGCTACACCTTC
CASSPDMINYGYTF
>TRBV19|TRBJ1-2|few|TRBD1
TGTGCCAGTAGTACTCGACAGGGGGCTTGGTATGGCTACACCTTC
CASSTRQGAWYGYTF
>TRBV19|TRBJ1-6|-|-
TGTGCCAGTAGTATTGCACCGGCCGGGGGTTACTATAATTCACCCCTCCACTTT
CASSIAPAGGYYNSPLHF
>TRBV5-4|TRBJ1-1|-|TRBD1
TGTGCCAGCAGCCCCAGGGGGGACGGGACTGAAGCTTTCTTT
CASSPRGDGTEAFF
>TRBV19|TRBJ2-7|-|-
TGTGCCAGTAGTGGACGACAGACCTACGAGCAGTACTTC
CASSGRQTYEQYF
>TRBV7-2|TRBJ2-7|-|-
TGTGCCAGCAGCTTTACCCTCACTCGGGGGGCTGGTTTGTACTTC
CASSFTLTRGAGLYF
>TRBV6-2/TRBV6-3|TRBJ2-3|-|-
TGTGCCAGCAGCCGTGTAACAGATACGCAGTATTTT
CASSRVTDTQYF
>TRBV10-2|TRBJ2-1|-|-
TGCGCCAGCAGGGGACACCTCTCCTACAATGAGCAGTTCTTC
CASRGHLSYNEQFF
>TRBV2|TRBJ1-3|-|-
TGTGCCAGCAGCGTCGGAAACACCATATATTTT
CASSVGNTIYF
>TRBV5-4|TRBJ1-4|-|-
TGTGCCAGCAGCCAGGACAGCGGCACAACTAATGAAAAACTGTTTTTT
CASSQDSGTTNEKLFF
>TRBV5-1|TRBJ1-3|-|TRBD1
TGCGCCAGCAGCCTGGGACAGGGGGCTTCTGGAAACACCATATATTTT
CASSLGQGASGNTIYF
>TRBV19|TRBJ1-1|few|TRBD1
TGTGCCAGTAGTACCGGGACAGGGTATGCCACTGAAGCTTTCTTT
CASSTGTGYATEAFF